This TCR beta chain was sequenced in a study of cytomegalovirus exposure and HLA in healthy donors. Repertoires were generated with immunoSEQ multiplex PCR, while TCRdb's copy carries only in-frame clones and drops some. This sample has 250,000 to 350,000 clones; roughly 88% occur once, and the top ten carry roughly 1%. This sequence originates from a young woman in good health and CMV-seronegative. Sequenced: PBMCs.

The chain's CDR3 is CASSQGPGGAGIIDTQYF. As DNA, the CDR3 is TGCGCCAGCAGCCAAGGGCCGGGGGGAGCGGGAATCATCGATACGCAGTATTTT. The J gene is TRBJ2-3, the V gene TRBV4-1, with 7 nucleotides matching TRBD2. This CDR3 has 18 amino acids. Germline CDR1 and CDR2: MGHRA and YSYEKL. V lost 1 base, J lost 6 bases, and 16 bases stayed unmatched.